These 30 T cell receptor beta chains came from one sample sequenced in a study of T-cell memory formation after mild COVID-19. MiXCR was run by TCRdb on the 5' RACE reads, yielding one entry per CDR3 protein. The data contain over 250,000 distinct CDR3 sequences, approximately 15% of them singletons. Sequencing was carried out using PBMCs or a T cell subset sorted from them (not recorded which). These receptors were collected from a man younger than 35 who had mild COVID-19 (a few samples of this study predate the infection). Cell type and time point are not known.

This clonotype was recorded a few times. The genes are TRBV18 and TRBJ1-1; no clear D gene. V lost 3 bases, J lost 1 base, and 15 bases lay in between. This CDR3 region has 16 residues. The germline V gene encodes CDR1 KGHSH and CDR2 LQKENI. In DNA form, the CDR3 reads TGTGCCAGCTCACCGGGCCGGACCATTCAGAACACTGAAGCTTTCTTT. Translated, it gives CASSPGRTIQNTEAFF. The full variable domain, its missing parts supplied by reference TRBV18 and TRBJ1-1, is NAGVMQNPRHLVRRRGQEARLRCSPMKGHSHVYWYRQLPEEGLKFMVYLQKENIIDESGMPKERFSAEFPKEGPSILRIQQVVRGDSAAYFCASSPGRTIQNTEAFFGQGTRLTVV.

The chain uses TRBV27 and TRBJ2-1, with TRBD2 matching 13 bases. The CDR3 runs to 19 residues. Germline V CDR1 and CDR2: MNHEY, SMNVEV (reference sequence). V shed 2 bases and J 4 bases; nucleotides not matched to a gene: 11. DNA of the CDR3: TGTGCCAGCAGTTTAATCCCCGGTCGGACTAGCGGGGGATACAATGAGCAGTTCTTC. It specifies CASSLIPGRTSGGYNEQFF.

This clonotype was seen at least ten times. The chain is built from TRBV10-3 and TRBJ2-3; no clear D. Per germline, CDR1 ENHRY and CDR2 SYGVKD. This CDR3 spans 13 amino acids. Trimming removed 2 bases at V and 2 bases at J, with 5 bases between. The CDR3 here is CAISEGNTDTQYF. In DNA form, the CDR3 reads TGTGCCATCAGTGAGGGGAACACAGATACGCAGTATTTT.

This chain links TRBV10-3 with TRBJ2-5; 7 bases map to TRBD1. The CDR3 contains 14 residues. Germline lookup yields CDR1 ENHRY and CDR2 SYGVKD. Trimming took 6 bases from V and 0 from J; bases not matched to a gene: 4. In DNA, the CDR3 is TGTGCCATCAGCGGAGACAGGGACCAAGAGACCCAGTACTTC. Amino acid sequence: CAISGDRDQETQYF.

This clonotype was seen only a few times. J is TRBJ2-5 and V is TRBV24-1, with D tentatively TRBD1 (5 bases). Deletions cut 3 bases from V and 2 bases from J, with 9 bases between. The CDR3 spans 14 residues. Germline V CDR1 and CDR2: KGHDR, SFDVKD. In nucleotides, the CDR3 is TGTGCCACCAGTGATGGGGCGATGCAAGAGACCCAGTACTTC. It is translated as CATSDGAMQETQYF.

This chain joins TRBV6-5 and TRBJ2-7; the D gene is possibly TRBD1 (5 bases). This CDR3 spans 15 amino acids. Trimming shortened V by 0 bases and J by 5 bases, and 14 bases separated the two germline ends. Germline lookup yields CDR1 MNHEY and CDR2 SVGAGI. The DNA for the CDR3 is TGTGCCAGCAGTTACTCTTGGCAGGGCCCCCACGAGCAGTACTTC. Its protein is CASSYSWQGPHEQYF.

This chain links TRBV11-2 with TRBJ2-7; D ambiguous. V was trimmed by 1 base and J by 2 bases, leaving 6 bases between them. This CDR3 comprises 13 residues. CDR1 SGHAT and CDR2 FQNNGV come from the germline V gene. The CDR3 DNA is TGTGCCAGCAGCTTAGCGCAGCCCTACGAGCAGTACGTC. Protein: CASSLAQPYEQYV.

The chain links TRBV14 to TRBJ1-2; 8 bases match TRBD1. CDR3 length: 13 amino acids. Trimming took 5 bases from V and 6 from J; bases not matched to a gene: 5. The germline CDR1 and CDR2 sequences are SGHDN and FVKESK. CDR3 in amino acids: CASSDRGGNGYTF. DNA for the CDR3: TGTGCCAGCAGCGACAGGGGAGGAAATGGCTACACCTTC.

This clonotype was observed a handful of times. Here the CDR3 DNA reads TGCAGCGTTGAGGGACGGAACACTGAAGCTTTCTTT. This encodes CSVEGRNTEAFF. The rearrangement links TRBV29-1 to TRBJ1-1, with a possible D match to TRBD1 (5 bases). With 3 bases removed from V and 1 base from J, the gap between germline ends came to 6 bases. This CDR3 region has 12 residues. Germline CDR1 is SQVTM and CDR2 is ANQGSEA.

This clonotype appeared a few times. This chain uses TRBV7-2 with TRBJ1-3; no reliable D call. V lost 6 bases, J lost 0 bases, and 9 bases lay in between. This CDR3 is 14 amino acids long. CDR1 SGHTA and CDR2 FQGNSA come from the germline V gene. DNA for the CDR3: TGTGCCAGCAGACCAGACAACTCTGGAAACACCATATATTTT. This sequence encodes CASRPDNSGNTIYF.

This clonotype has a count of ten or more. The rearrangement joins TRBV3-1 to TRBJ2-2; D is unresolved. With 0 bases removed from V and 2 bases from J, the gap between germline ends came to 7 bases. Germline CDR1 and CDR2: LGHDT and YNNKEL (reference sequence). This CDR3 is built from 15 residues. In DNA form, the CDR3 reads TGTGCCAGCAGCCAAGATGTCCGAAACACCGGGGAGCTGTTTTTT. Translating gives CASSQDVRNTGELFF.

There are a few counts of this clonotype. CDR3 loop: CASAPLPGARTEAFF. As DNA, the CDR3 is TGTGCTAGTGCCCCTCTCCCAGGGGCGCGCACTGAAGCTTTCTTT. The genes are TRBV12-5 and TRBJ1-1; the D gene is possibly TRBD1 (6 bases). There are 15 residues in the CDR3. Per germline, CDR1 LGHNT and CDR2 FRNRAP. Trimming left V 7 bases short and J 4 bases short, with 19 bases between.

The chain is built from TRBV18 and TRBJ2-3; TRBD2 is a possible D gene (6 bases). The CDR3 sequence is 13 residues long. V was trimmed by 3 bases and J by 5 bases, leaving 9 bases between them. The germline V gene encodes CDR1 KGHSH and CDR2 LQKENI. DNA of the CDR3: TGTGCCAGCTCACCGTTGGGAGGAGATACGCAGTATTTT. This sequence encodes CASSPLGGDTQYF.

This clonotype has a handful of counts. The chain combines TRBV7-2 with TRBJ2-1, with 7 bases matching TRBD1. The CDR3 has 13 amino acids. The V and J ends lost 5 bases and 8 bases, in that order; junction bases with no gene match: 6. The V gene's germline CDR1 is SGHTA and CDR2 FQGNSA. CDR3 in DNA: TGTGCCAGCAGCCTCAACAGGGGCTATGAGCAGTTCTTC. This encodes CASSLNRGYEQFF.

This clonotype was detected a few times. The genes are TRBV4-2 and TRBJ1-3; D is unresolved. Germline V lookup: CDR1 LGHNA, CDR2 YNFKEQ. The CDR3 extends over 16 amino acids. Trimming left V 4 bases short and J 1 base short, with 14 bases between. Here the CDR3 reads CASSPSERWSGNTIYF. The CDR3, as DNA: TGTGCCAGCAGCCCCTCGGAGAGGTGGTCTGGAAACACCATATATTTT.

This clonotype appeared a few times. This chain uses TRBV6-1 with TRBJ1-2; possible D gene TRBD1, 5 bases. The CDR3 covers 15 residues. From germline, CDR1 is MNHNS and CDR2 SASEGT. The ends were cut back, 0 bases at V and 5 bases at J, with 13 bases in the middle. The CDR3 bases are TGTGCCAGCAGTGAAGCTGGGACGGCTGCTTATGGCTACACCTTC. It translates to CASSEAGTAAYGYTF.

This chain links TRBV7-3 with TRBJ2-5; D is unresolved. Per the germline V gene, CDR1 is SGHTA and CDR2 is FQGTGA. V was cut by 1 base and J by 5 bases, with 8 bases left in between. The CDR3 has 13 residues. This CDR3 is CASSLRVRETQYF. In nucleotides, the CDR3 is TGTGCCAGCAGCTTAAGGGTTCGGGAGACCCAGTACTTC.

In its sample, this clonotype was seen a few times. The CDR3 DNA sequence: TGCAGTGCTAGACTGGACAGCTCTGGAAACACCATATATTTT. Amino acids: CSARLDSSGNTIYF. The chain couples TRBV20-1 to TRBJ1-3; D perhaps matches TRBD1 (6 bases). Germline-derived CDR1 and CDR2 are DFQATT and SNEGSKA (reference sequence). This CDR3 spans 14 amino acids. Trimming took 2 bases from V and 0 from J, leaving 8 bases between them.

This clonotype was observed a few times. V usage is TRBV15 and J usage is TRBJ1-1; D unresolved. CDR1 and CDR2 from the germline V gene are LNHNV and YYDKDF (reference sequence). V lost 0 bases and J 4 bases, leaving 12 bases between the germline ends. This CDR3 contains 15 residues. In DNA form, the CDR3 reads TGTGCCACCAGCAGAGATGGGAGTGGGAGCACTGAAGCTTTCTTT. Amino acids: CATSRDGSGSTEAFF.

A few counts support this clonotype. Here the CDR3 DNA reads TGTGCCAGCAGCTTCAGGGGGGATGGCTACACCTTC. Its protein is CASSFRGDGYTF. The genes are TRBV7-2 and TRBJ1-2; 7 positions agree with TRBD1. The CDR3 extends over 12 amino acids. Germline V gene lookup returns CDR1 SGHTA and CDR2 FQGNSA. Unmatched junction bases numbered 1, after V lost 3 bases and J lost 6 bases.

This rearrangement joins TRBV18 to TRBJ1-1; 9 nucleotides match TRBD1. Losses at the gene ends were 4 bases for V and 3 bases for J; bases not matched to a gene: 6. Germline V gene sequence: CDR1 KGHSH, CDR2 LQKENI. This CDR3 contains 15 residues. The CDR3 here is CASSQNRGPDTEAFF. The CDR3 bases are TGTGCCAGCTCACAAAACAGGGGGCCCGACACTGAAGCTTTCTTT.

The V gene is TRBV11-3, the J gene TRBJ2-2; D not resolved. V lost 5 bases and J lost 6, with 13 bases in between. Germline assignment: CDR1 SGHNT and CDR2 YENEEA. This CDR3 comprises 14 residues. The chain's CDR3 is CASSPGFGSGELFF. The CDR3 DNA sequence: TGTGCCAGCAGCCCGGGCTTCGGGTCCGGGGAGCTGTTTTTT.

In the case of this clonotype: The junction differs from germline at one of its ends, possibly a read error. The V gene is TRBV4-1, the J gene TRBJ1-2; no reliable D call. The CDR3 has 14 residues. CDR1 is MGHRA, CDR2 YSYEKL, per germline. The CDR3 sequence is CASSQDPENYGYSF. DNA for the CDR3: TGCGCCAGCAGCCAAGACCCAGAGAACTATGGCTACAGCTTC.

The V gene is TRBV5-1, the J gene TRBJ1-5; 8 positions agree with TRBD1. The germline V gene has CDR1 SGHRS and CDR2 YFSETQ. The CDR3 has 17 amino acids. J was trimmed by 2 bases and V by 0 bases; bases with no gene match: 7. In DNA form, the CDR3 reads TGCGCCAGCAGCTTGGGGACAGGGAGGAATCGCAATCAGCCCCAGCATTTT. Translation: CASSLGTGRNRNQPQHF.

This clonotype was observed many times. The chain couples TRBV13 to TRBJ2-1, with D perhaps TRBD1 (6 bases). The germline gives CDR1 PRHDT, CDR2 FYEKMQ (reference sequence). The CDR3 spans 13 residues. The V gene lost 5 bases and the J gene lost 11 bases, with 16 bases spanning the gap. The CDR3 DNA follows: TGTGCCAGCAGCCTCCAAGAAGACAGGAAGCAGTTCTTC. Protein product: CASSLQEDRKQFF.

This chain links TRBV12-3 or TRBV12-4 with TRBJ2-7; D gene unclear. The CDR3 runs to 12 residues. V gave up 6 bases and J gave up 0 bases, with 6 bases separating them. CDR3 residues: CASSRRSYEQYF. The CDR3 nucleotides are TGTGCCAGCAGCCGCCGCTCCTACGAGCAGTACTTC.

This clonotype was seen many times. V usage is TRBV7-9 and J usage is TRBJ2-1; D gene uncertain. Germline V gene lookup returns CDR1 SEHNR and CDR2 FQNEAQ (reference sequence). The length of the CDR3 is 15 residues. The ends were cut back, 2 bases at V and 2 bases at J, with 10 bases in the middle. CDR3 coding DNA: TGTGCCAGCAGCTTAACCAGGACCGCCTACAATGAGCAGTTCTTC. This translates into CASSLTRTAYNEQFF.

This clonotype was seen more than once but under ten times. The rearrangement uses TRBV11-2 and TRBJ2-6; D is uncertain. The CDR3 extends over 15 amino acids. The germline V and J ends were trimmed by 3 bases and 0 bases, with 6 bases remaining between them. Germline V CDR1 and CDR2: SGHAT, FQNNGV. The CDR3 spells CASSLRYSGANVLTF. DNA of the CDR3: TGTGCCAGCAGCTTGAGATACTCTGGGGCCAACGTCCTGACTTTC. Based on the CDR3 plus reference TRBV11-2 and TRBJ2-6, the full variable domain is EAGVAQSPRYKIIEKRQSVAFWCNPISGHATLYWYQQILGQGPKLLIQFQNNGVVDDSQLPKDRFSAERLKGVDSTLKIQPAKLEDSAVYLCASSLRYSGANVLTFGAGSRLTVL.

V and J are TRBV6-5 and TRBJ1-6; D is possibly TRBD1 (5 bases). V lost 7 bases to trimming and J lost 10 bases, with 20 bases between them. CDR1 is MNHEY and CDR2 is SVGAGI in the germline V gene. This CDR3 has 15 residues. The CDR3 DNA sequence: TGTGCCAGCACTGAGAATGGGGGGAATAGATCACCCCTCCACTTT. This translates into CASTENGGNRSPLHF.

This clonotype has more than one count but fewer than ten. The chain recombines TRBV6-6 with TRBJ2-5, with TRBD1 as a possible D gene (6 bases). V was cut by 0 bases and J by 7 bases, with 15 bases left in between. The CDR3 has 15 amino acids. Per germline, CDR1 MNHNY and CDR2 SVGAGI (reference sequence). Here the CDR3 DNA reads TGTGCCAGCAGTTACTCCCGCCAGGGGATTCGGACCCAGTACTTC. Its translation: CASSYSRQGIRTQYF.